This T cell receptor beta chain was profiled in a study of OX40 agonist ivuxolimab in advanced cancers. Only in-frame clones appear in the TCRdb table, and some are missing; sequencing was by immunoSEQ multiplex PCR. The top ten clones hold 16% of a sample with some 59,000 clones, roughly 87% of them seen once. The ends were cut back, 7 bases at V and 0 bases at J, with 7 bases in the middle. Germline V CDR1 and CDR2: GTSNPN, SVGIG (reference sequence). The CDR3 spans 13 residues. Sample: CD4+ or CD8+ T cells sorted from blood, taken in a trial of the OX40 agonist ivuxolimab. The gene calls are TRBV30 and TRBJ2-6; D may be TRBD1 (6 bases). This sequence was found in an adult with an advanced solid tumor such as melanoma, head and neck, liver or kidney cancer. The CDR3 spells CASQGSGANVLTF. The CDR3 DNA is TGTGCCTCACAGGGCTCTGGGGCCAACGTCCTGACTTTC. Drawing the rest from reference TRBV30 and TRBJ2-6, the complete variable domain is SQTIHQWPATLVQPVGSPLSLECTVEGTSNPNLYWYRQAAGRGLQLLFYSVGIGQISSEVPQNLSASRPQDRQFILSSKKLLLSDSGFYLCASQGSGANVLTFGAGSRLTVL.